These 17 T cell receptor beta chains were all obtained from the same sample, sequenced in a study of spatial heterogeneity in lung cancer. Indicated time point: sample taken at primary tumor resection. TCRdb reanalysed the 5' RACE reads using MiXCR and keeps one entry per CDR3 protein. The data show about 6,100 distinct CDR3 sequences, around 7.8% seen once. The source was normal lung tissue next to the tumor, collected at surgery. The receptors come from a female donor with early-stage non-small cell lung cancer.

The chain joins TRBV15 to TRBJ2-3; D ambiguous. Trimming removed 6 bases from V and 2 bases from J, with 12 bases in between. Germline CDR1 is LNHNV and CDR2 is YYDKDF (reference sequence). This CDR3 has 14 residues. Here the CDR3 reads CATSQDGFTDTQYF. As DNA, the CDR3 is TGTGCCACCAGTCAGGACGGTTTCACAGATACGCAGTATTTT.

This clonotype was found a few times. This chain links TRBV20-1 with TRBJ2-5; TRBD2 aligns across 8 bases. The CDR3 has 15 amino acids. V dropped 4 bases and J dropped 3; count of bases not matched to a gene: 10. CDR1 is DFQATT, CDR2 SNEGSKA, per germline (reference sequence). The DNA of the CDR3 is TGCAGTGCTACGTCGTTGAGCGGGGGTGAAGAGACCCAGTACTTC. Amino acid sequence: CSATSLSGGEETQYF.

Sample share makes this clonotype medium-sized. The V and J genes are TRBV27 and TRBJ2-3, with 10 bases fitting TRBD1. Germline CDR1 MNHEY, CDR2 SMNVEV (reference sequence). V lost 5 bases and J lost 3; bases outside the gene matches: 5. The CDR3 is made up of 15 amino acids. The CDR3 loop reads CASSNTDRGTDTQYF. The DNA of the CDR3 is TGTGCCAGCAGTAACACGGACAGGGGGACAGATACGCAGTATTTT.

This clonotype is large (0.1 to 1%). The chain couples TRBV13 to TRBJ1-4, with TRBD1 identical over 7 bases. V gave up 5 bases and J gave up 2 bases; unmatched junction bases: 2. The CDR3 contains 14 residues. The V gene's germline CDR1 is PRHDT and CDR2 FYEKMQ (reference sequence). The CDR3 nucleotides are TGTGCCAGCAGCCTACAGGGGACTAATGAAAAACTGTTTTTT. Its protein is CASSLQGTNEKLFF.

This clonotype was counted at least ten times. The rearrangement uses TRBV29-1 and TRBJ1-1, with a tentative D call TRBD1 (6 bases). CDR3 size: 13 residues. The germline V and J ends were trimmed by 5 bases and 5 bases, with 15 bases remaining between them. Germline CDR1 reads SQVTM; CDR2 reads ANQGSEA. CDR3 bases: TGCAGCGTTATGGTGGGGGCTTGGACTGAAGCTTTCTTT. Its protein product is CSVMVGAWTEAFF.

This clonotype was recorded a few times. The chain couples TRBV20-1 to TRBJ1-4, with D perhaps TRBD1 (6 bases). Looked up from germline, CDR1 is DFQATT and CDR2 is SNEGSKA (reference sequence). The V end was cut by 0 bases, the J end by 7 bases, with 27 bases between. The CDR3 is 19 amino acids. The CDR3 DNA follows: TGCAGTGCTAGAGACCCCCCCGGGACCGCCAGGGGCAAAGGTGAAAAACTGTTTTTT. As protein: CSARDPPGTARGKGEKLFF.

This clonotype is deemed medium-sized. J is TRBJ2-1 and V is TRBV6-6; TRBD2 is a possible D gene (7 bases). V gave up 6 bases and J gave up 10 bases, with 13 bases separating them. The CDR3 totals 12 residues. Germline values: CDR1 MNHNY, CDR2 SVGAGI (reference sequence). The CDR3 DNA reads TGTGCCAGCAGCCGCGGGGGCGGGGAGCAGTTCTTC. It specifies CASSRGGGEQFF.

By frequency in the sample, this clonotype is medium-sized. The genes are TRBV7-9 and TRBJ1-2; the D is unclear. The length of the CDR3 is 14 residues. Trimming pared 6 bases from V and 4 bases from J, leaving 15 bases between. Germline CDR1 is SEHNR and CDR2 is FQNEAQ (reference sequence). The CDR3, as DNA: TGTGCCAGCAGTGAGAGCAGGATTACCTATGGCTACACCTTC. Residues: CASSESRITYGYTF. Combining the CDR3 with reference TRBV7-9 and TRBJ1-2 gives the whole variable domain DTGVSQNPRHKITKRGQNVTFRCDPISEHNRLYWYRQTLGQGPEFLTYFQNEAQLEKSRLLSDRFSAERPKGSFSTLEIQRTEQGDSAMYLCASSESRITYGYTFGSGTRLTVV.

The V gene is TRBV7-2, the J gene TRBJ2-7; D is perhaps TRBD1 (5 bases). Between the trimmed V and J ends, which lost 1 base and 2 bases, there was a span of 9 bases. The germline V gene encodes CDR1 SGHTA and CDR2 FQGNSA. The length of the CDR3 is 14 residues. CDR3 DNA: TGTGCCAGCAGCTTAGGCAGGGTAGCCTACGAGCAGTACTTC. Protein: CASSLGRVAYEQYF.

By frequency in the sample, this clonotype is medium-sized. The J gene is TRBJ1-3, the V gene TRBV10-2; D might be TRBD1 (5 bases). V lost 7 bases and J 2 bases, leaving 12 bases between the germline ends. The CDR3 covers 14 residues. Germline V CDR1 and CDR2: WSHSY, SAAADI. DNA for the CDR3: TGCGCCAGCACCCTTGGGGCACCTGGAAACACCATATATTTT. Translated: CASTLGAPGNTIYF.

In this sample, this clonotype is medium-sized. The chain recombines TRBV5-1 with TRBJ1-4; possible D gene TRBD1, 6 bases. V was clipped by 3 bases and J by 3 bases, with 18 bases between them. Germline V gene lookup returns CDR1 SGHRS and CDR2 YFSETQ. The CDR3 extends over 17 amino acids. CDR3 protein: CASSSKVGGQPNEKLFF. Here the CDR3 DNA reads TGCGCCAGCAGCTCAAAGGTTGGGGGGCAGCCTAATGAAAAACTGTTTTTT.

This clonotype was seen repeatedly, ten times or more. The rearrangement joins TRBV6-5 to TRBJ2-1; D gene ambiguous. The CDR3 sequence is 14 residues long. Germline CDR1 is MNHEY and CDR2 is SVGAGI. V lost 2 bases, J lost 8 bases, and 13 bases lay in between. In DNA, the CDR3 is TGTGCCAGCAGTTACGACGGATTCGTCTATGAGCAGTTCTTC. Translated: CASSYDGFVYEQFF.

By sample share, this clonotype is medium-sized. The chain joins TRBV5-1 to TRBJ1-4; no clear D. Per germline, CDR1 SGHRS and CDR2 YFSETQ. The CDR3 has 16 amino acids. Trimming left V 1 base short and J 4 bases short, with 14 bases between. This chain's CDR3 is CASSLSPGLNNEKLFF. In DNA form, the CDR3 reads TGCGCCAGCAGCTTGTCCCCGGGCCTCAATAATGAAAAACTGTTTTTT.

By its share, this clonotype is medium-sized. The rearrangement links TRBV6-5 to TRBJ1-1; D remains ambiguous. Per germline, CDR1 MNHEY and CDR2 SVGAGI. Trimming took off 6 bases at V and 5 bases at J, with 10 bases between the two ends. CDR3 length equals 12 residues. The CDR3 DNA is TGTGCCAGCAGAACCGGGGTGACTGAAGCTTTCTTT. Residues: CASRTGVTEAFF.

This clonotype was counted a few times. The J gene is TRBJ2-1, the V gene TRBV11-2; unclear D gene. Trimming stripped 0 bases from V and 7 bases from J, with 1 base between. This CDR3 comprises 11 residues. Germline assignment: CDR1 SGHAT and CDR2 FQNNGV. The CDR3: CASSLENEQFF. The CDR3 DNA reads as TGTGCCAGCAGCTTAGAGAATGAGCAGTTCTTC. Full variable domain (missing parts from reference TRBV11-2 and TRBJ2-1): EAGVAQSPRYKIIEKRQSVAFWCNPISGHATLYWYQQILGQGPKLLIQFQNNGVVDDSQLPKDRFSAERLKGVDSTLKIQPAKLEDSAVYLCASSLENEQFFGPGTRLTVL.

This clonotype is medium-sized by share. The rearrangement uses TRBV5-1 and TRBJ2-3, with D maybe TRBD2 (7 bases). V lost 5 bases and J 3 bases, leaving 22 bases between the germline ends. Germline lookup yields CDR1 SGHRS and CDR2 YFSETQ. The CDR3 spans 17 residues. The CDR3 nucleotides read TGCGCCAGCAGGTCTCCGTTTGACGGGGGGCCAACAGATACGCAGTATTTT. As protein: CASRSPFDGGPTDTQYF.

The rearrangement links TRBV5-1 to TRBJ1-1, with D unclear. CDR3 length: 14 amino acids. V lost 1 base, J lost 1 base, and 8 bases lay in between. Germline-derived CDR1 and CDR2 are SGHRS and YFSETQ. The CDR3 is CASSLFGENTEAFF. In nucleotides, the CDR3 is TGCGCCAGCAGCTTGTTCGGGGAGAACACTGAAGCTTTCTTT.